Sequencing of this T cell receptor (beta chain) was carried out in a study of T cell repertoires in cytomegalovirus infection. The overall study: Public TCR beta signatures marked donors with CMV infection and the matching HLA.

CDR3 length: 13 amino acids. The germline V and J ends were trimmed by 5 bases and 5 bases, with 12 bases remaining between them. Germline CDR1 reads MDHEN; CDR2 reads SYDVKM. TCRdb reprocessed the reads via MiXCR and lists one record per CDR3 protein. This table has 150,000 to 200,000 distinct CDR3 sequences, approximately 15% appearing once. This clonotype appeared a few times. This TCR derives from a human donor in good health (CMV status not recorded). Some clones in this sample may be carry-over from other donors' samples. Specimen: PBMCs. The chain is built from TRBV28 and TRBJ2-5, with D unclear. The CDR3 protein is CASSGGFMETQYF. In DNA, the CDR3 is TGTGCCAGCAGTGGTGGATTCATGGAGACCCAGTACTTC.